Detailed here is one T cell receptor beta chain. What it recognizes is unknown. The sample is drawn from a study of T cell responses to AZD1222 COVID-19 vaccine. The study, taken as a whole, reports: Two AZD1222 administrations were followed by greater Spike-specific TCR breadth and depth.

CDR3 length: 14 amino acids. After removal of 3 bases from V and 10 bases from J, the junction contained 5 bases not matched to a gene. Germline CDR1 LGHDT, CDR2 YNNKEL (reference sequence). This table comes from immunoSEQ multiplex PCR, and its TCRdb copy is limited to in-frame clones, with some not included. The table includes about 35,000 clones, 80% to 90% detected once. Sequencing was performed on peripheral blood, taken 28 days after the second AZD1222 dose. The rearrangement uses TRBV3-1 (or the pseudogene TRBV3-2) and TRBJ2-2, with 10 bases matching TRBD2. The clonotype was recovered from an adult who received the AZD1222 COVID-19 vaccine. The CDR3 region is CASSQLAGAPELFF. The CDR3 DNA reads TGTGCCAGCAGCCAGCTAGCGGGAGCCCCGGAGCTGTTTTTT.